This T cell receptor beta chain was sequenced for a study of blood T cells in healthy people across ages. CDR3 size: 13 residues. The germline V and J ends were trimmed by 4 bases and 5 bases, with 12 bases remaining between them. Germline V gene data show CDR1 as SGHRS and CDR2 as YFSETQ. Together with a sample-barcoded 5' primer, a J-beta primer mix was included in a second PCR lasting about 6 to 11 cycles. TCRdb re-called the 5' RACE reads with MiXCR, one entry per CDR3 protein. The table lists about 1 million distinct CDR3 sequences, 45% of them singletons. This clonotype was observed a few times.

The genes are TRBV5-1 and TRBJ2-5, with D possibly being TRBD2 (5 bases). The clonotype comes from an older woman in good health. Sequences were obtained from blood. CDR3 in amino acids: CASSQAAGETQYF. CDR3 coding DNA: TGCGCCAGCAGCCAAGCGGCTGGGGAGACCCAGTACTTC.